These 7 T cell receptor beta chains share one sample of origin, sequenced in a study of blood T cell repertoires in COVID-19. Sequencing used immunoSEQ multiplex PCR; TCRdb keeps in-frame clones, though not all of them. The sample has tens of thousands of clones, 65% to 85% seen once; the top ten hold approximately 5.3%. The sample was peripheral blood. These receptors were taken from a man aged 45 to 65 with active COVID-19.

The genes are TRBV9 and TRBJ2-7, with D uncertain. This CDR3 comprises 14 residues. Germline assignment: CDR1 SGDLS and CDR2 YYNGEE. The V end lost 4 bases, the J end lost 0 bases, and 11 bases lay between the germline ends. The CDR3 is CASSLTASSYEQYF. In nucleotides, the CDR3 is TGTGCCAGCAGCCTGACGGCTAGCTCCTACGAGCAGTACTTC.

CDR3 sequence: CASSLRQDYEQYF. The CDR3, as DNA: TGTGCCAGCAGTTTACGGCAGGACTACGAGCAGTACTTC. J is TRBJ2-7 and V is TRBV27; D is undetermined. Germline V lookup: CDR1 MNHEY, CDR2 SMNVEV (reference sequence). This CDR3 comprises 13 residues. V lost 2 bases to trimming and J lost 3 bases, with 8 bases between them.

This clone was seen a handful of times. The chain combines TRBV28 with TRBJ2-7; D remains ambiguous. Germline-derived CDR1 and CDR2 are MDHEN and SYDVKM. V was clipped by 3 bases and J by 5 bases, with 11 bases between them. The CDR3 runs to 13 residues. The CDR3 DNA is TGTGCCAGCAGTTTCACAGAATTCCACGAGCAGTACTTC. This encodes CASSFTEFHEQYF.

The chain employs TRBV20-1 and TRBJ2-1, with TRBD2 matching over 11 bases. The ends lost 3 bases at V and 2 bases at J; junction bases unmatched: 3. Germline V CDR1 and CDR2: DFQATT, SNEGSKA (reference sequence). The CDR3 spans 15 residues. This chain's CDR3 is CSASGGLAAYNEQFF. The CDR3 nucleotides read TGCAGTGCTAGTGGGGGACTAGCGGCCTACAATGAGCAGTTCTTC.

This chain uses TRBV2 with TRBJ1-2; TRBD1 is a possible D gene (6 bases). Germline lookup yields CDR1 SNHLY and CDR2 FYNNEI. Trimming shortened V by 8 bases and J by 3 bases, and 13 bases separated the two germline ends. CDR3 length: 13 amino acids. The CDR3: CASLAGADYGYTF. The DNA for the CDR3 is TGTGCCAGCTTGGCAGGGGCCGACTATGGCTACACCTTC.

The chain carries TRBV5-6 and TRBJ1-2; a possible D gene is TRBD1 (6 bases). Trimming left V 0 bases short and J 4 bases short, with 13 bases between. CDR3 size: 15 residues. CDR1 SGHDT and CDR2 YYEEEE come from the germline V gene. CDR3 in DNA: TGTGCCAGCAGCTTGGGACAGGTGGGACCCTATGGCTACACCTTC. As protein: CASSLGQVGPYGYTF.

This clone has more than one count but fewer than ten. The chain joins TRBV30 to TRBJ1-2; TRBD1 matches at 7 bases. In germline, CDR1 is GTSNPN, CDR2 SVGIG (reference sequence). V lost 5 bases and J lost 8; bases outside the gene matches: 8. The CDR3 extends over 12 amino acids. DNA of the CDR3: TGTGCCTGGCAGACACAGGGGCTAGGCTACACCTTC. This translates into CAWQTQGLGYTF.